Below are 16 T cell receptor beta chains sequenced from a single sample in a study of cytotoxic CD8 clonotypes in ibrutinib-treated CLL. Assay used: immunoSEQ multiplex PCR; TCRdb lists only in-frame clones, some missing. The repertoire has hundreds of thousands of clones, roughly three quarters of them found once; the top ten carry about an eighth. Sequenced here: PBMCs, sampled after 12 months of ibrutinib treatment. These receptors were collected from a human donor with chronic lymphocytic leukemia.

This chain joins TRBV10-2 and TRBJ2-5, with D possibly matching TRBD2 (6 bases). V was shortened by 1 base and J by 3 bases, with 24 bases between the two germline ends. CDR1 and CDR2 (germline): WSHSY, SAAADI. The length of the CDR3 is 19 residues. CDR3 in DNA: TGCGCCAGCAGTGAGTTTCGCGACCAGGGATTGGGGAGGAAAGAGACCCAGTACTTC. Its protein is CASSEFRDQGLGRKETQYF.

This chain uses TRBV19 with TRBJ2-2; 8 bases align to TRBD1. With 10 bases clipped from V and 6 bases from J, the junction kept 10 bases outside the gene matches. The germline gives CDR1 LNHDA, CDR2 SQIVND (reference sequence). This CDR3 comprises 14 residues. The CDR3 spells CATPGTGHSGELFF. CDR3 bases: TGTGCCACACCCGGGACAGGTCACTCCGGGGAGCTGTTTTTT. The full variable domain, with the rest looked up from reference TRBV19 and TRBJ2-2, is DGGITQSPKYLFRKEGQNVTLSCEQNLNHDAMYWYRQDPGQGLRLIYYSQIVNDFQKGDIAEGYSVSREKKESFPLTVTSAQKNPTAFYLCATPGTGHSGELFFGEGSRLTVL.

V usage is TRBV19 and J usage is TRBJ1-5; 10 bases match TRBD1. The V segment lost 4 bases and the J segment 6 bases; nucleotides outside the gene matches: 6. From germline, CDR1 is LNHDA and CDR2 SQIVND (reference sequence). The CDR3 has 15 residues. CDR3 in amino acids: CASSRYDRGLQPQHF. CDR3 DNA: TGTGCCAGTAGTAGATATGACAGGGGGCTTCAGCCCCAGCATTTT.

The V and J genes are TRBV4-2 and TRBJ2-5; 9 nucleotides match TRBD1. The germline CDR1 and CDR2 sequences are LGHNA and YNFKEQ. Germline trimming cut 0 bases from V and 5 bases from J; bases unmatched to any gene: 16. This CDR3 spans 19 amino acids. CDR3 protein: CASSQEGTGKGYGTETQYF. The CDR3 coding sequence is TGTGCCAGCAGCCAAGAGGGGACAGGGAAAGGATACGGAACCGAGACCCAGTACTTC.

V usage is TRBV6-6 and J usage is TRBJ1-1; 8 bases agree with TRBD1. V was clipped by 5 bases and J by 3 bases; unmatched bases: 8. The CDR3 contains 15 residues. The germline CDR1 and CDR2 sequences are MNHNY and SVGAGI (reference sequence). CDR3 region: CASSGPDRADTEAFF. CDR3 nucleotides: TGTGCCAGCAGTGGGCCGGACAGGGCGGACACTGAAGCTTTCTTT.

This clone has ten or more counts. CDR3 nucleotide sequence: TGCGCCAGCAGCGGCACGACAGGGAACACTGAAGCTTTCTTT. It codes for CASSGTTGNTEAFF. This sequence joins TRBV5-1 and TRBJ1-1, with a weak D call TRBD1 (6 bases). Germline CDR1 is SGHRS and CDR2 is YFSETQ. Trimming cost V 4 bases and J 1 base, with 11 bases left between them. The CDR3 contains 14 residues.

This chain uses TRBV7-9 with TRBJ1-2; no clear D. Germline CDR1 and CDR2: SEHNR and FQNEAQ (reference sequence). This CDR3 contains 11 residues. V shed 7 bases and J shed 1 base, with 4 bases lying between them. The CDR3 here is CASNGNYGYTF. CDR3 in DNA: TGTGCCAGCAACGGTAACTATGGCTACACCTTC.

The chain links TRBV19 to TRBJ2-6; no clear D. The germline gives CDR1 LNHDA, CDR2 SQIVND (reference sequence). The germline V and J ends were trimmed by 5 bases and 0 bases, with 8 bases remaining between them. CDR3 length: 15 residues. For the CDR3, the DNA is TGTGCCAGTAGTTTAAGGAACTCTGGGGCCAACGTCCTGACTTTC. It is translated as CASSLRNSGANVLTF.

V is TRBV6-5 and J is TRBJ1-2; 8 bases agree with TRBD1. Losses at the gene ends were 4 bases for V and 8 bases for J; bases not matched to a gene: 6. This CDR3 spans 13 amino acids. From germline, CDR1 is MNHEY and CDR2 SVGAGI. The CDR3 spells CASSWGTGGGYTF. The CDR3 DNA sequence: TGTGCCAGCAGTTGGGGGACAGGCGGGGGCTACACCTTC.

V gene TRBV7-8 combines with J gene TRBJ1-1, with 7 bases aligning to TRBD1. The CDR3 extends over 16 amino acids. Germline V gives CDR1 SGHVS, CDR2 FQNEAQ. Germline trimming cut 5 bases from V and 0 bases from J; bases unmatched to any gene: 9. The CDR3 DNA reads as TGTGCCAGCAGCCCCCGGGCACAGGGGTTGAACACTGAAGCTTTCTTT. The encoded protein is CASSPRAQGLNTEAFF.

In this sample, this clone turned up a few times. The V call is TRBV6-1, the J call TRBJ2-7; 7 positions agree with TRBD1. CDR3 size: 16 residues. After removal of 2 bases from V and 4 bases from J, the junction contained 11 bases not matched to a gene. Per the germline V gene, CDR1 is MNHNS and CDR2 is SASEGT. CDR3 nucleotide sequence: TGTGCCAGCAGTGAACCCAGTCGAGGGGGCGGATACGAGCAGTACTTC. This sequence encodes CASSEPSRGGGYEQYF.

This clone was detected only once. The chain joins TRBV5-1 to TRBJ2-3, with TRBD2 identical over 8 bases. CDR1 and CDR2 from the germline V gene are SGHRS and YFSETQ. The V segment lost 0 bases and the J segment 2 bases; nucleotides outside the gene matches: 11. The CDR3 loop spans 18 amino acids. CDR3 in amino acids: CASSLEGLVARDTDTQYF. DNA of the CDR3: TGCGCCAGCAGCTTGGAGGGACTAGTTGCTCGCGACACAGATACGCAGTATTTT.

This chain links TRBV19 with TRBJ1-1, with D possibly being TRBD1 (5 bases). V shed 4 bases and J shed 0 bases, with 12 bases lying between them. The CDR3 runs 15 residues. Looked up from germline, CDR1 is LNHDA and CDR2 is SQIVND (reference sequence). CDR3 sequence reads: CASSTRQPLNTEAFF. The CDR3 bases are TGTGCCAGTAGTACCAGACAGCCTCTGAACACTGAAGCTTTCTTT.

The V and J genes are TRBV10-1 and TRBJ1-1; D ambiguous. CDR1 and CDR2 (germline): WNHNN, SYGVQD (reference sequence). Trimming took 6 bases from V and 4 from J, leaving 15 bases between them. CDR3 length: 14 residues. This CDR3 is CASSDGSLGTEAFF. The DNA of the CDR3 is TGCGCCAGCAGCGATGGATCCCTGGGCACTGAAGCTTTCTTT.

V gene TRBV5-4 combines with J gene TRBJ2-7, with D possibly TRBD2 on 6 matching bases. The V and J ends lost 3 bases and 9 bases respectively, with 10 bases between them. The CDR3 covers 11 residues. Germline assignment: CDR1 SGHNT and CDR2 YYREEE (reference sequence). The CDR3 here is CASSSAGGQYF. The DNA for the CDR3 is TGTGCCAGCAGCTCTGCCGGGGGGCAGTACTTC.

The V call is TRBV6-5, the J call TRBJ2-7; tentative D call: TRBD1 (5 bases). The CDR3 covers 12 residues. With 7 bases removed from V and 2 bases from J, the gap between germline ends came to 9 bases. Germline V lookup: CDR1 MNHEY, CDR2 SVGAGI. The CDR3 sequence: CASTGRAYEQYF. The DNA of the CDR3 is TGTGCCAGCACCGGCAGGGCCTACGAGCAGTACTTC.